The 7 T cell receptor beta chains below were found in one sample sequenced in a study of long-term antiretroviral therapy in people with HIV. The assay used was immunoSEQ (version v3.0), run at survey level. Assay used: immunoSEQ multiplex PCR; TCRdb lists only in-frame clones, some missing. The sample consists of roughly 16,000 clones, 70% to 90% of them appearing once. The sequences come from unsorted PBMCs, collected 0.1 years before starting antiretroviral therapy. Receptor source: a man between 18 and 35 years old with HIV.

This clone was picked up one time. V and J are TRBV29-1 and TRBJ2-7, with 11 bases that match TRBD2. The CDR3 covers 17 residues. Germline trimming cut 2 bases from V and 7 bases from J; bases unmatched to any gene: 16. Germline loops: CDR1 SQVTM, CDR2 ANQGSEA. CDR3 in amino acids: CSVERVAGGPTAREQYF. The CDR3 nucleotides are TGCAGCGTTGAAAGGGTAGCGGGAGGGCCTACCGCGCGGGAGCAGTACTTC.

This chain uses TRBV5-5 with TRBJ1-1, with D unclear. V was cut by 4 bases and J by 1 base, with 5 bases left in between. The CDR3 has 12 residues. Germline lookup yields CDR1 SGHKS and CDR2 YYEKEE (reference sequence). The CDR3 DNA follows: TGTGCCAGCAGCGGGAGGAACACTGAAGCTTTCTTT. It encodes CASSGRNTEAFF.

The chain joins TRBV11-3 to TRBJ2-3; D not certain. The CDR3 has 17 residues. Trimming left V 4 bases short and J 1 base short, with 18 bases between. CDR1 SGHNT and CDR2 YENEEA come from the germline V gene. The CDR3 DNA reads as TGTGCCAGCAGCTCCGCCGCACCGGACGGACGCACAGATACGCAGTATTTT. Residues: CASSSAAPDGRTDTQYF.

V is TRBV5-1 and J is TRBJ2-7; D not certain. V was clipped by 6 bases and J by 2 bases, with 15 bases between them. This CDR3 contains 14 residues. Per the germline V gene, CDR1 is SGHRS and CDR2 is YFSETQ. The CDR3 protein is CASTFYSRTYEQYF. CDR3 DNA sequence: TGCGCCAGCACTTTTTACAGCAGAACCTACGAGCAGTACTTC.

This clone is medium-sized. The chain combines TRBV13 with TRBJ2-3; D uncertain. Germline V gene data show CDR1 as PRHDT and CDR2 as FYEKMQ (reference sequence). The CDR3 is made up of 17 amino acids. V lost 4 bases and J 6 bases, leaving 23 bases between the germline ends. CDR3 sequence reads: CASSSRSEGPRWDTQYF. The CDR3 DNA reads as TGTGCCAGCAGCTCCAGGTCGGAAGGTCCACGTTGGGATACGCAGTATTTT.

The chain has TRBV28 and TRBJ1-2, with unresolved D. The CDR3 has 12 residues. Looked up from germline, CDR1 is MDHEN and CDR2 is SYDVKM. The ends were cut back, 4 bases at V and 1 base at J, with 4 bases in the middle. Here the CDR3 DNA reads TGTGCCAGCAGTTCCTTTAACTATGGCTACACCTTC. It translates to CASSSFNYGYTF.

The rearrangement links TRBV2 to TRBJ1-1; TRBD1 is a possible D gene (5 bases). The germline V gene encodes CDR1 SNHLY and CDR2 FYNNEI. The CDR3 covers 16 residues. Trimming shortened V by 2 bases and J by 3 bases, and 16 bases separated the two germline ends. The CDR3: CASSEIVEQADTEAFF. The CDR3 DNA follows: TGTGCCAGCAGTGAAATCGTGGAACAGGCTGACACTGAAGCTTTCTTT.